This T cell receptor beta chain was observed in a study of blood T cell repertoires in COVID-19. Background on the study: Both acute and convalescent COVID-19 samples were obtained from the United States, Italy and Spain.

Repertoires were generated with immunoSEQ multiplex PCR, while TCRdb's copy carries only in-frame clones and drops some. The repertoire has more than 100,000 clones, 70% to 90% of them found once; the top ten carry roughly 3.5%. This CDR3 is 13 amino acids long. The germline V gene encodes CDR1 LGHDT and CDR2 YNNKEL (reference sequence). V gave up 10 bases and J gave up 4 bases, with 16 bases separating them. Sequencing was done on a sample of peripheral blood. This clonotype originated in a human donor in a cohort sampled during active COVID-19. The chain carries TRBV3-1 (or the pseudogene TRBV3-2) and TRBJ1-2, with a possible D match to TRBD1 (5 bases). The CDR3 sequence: CATYPGGGYGYTF. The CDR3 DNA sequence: TGTGCCACCTACCCGGGGGGGGGCTATGGCTACACCTTC.